One sample yielded the 30 T cell receptor beta chains listed below, sequenced in a study of shared clonotypes between healthy human individuals. Here immunoSEQ multiplex PCR was the method, and the copy in TCRdb shows in-frame clones only, minus some. Of about 2.4 million clones in the sample, roughly 93% are singletons; the top ten hold more than 0.35%. Sequenced material: naive CD4+ T cells from PBMCs. Documented subset: CD45RA+ positively selected. These receptors came from a man aged 18 to 29 in good health. Some clones in this sample may be carry-over from other donors' samples.

In DNA, the CDR3 is TGTGCCTGGAGTGCCCGGGTAGCGGGCCTTACCTACGAGCAGTACTTC. Amino acids: CAWSARVAGLTYEQYF. The rearrangement links TRBV30 to TRBJ2-7; the match to TRBD2 covers 7 bases. V shed 1 base and J 2 bases; nucleotides not matched to a gene: 11. Germline loops: CDR1 GTSNPN, CDR2 SVGIG (reference sequence). The length of the CDR3 is 16 residues.

V is TRBV11-1 and J is TRBJ2-1; a possible D gene is TRBD1 (6 bases). Trimming cost V 2 bases and J 8 bases, with 10 bases left between them. The germline V gene encodes CDR1 SGHAT and CDR2 FQDESV (reference sequence). The CDR3 spans 13 residues. The CDR3 loop is CASSLSTGYEQFF. The CDR3, as DNA: TGTGCCAGCAGCTTATCTACAGGGTATGAGCAGTTCTTC.

V usage is TRBV11-3 and J usage is TRBJ2-1, with 10 bases lining up with TRBD2. V dropped 5 bases and J dropped 3; count of bases not matched to a gene: 4. Looked up from germline, CDR1 is SGHNT and CDR2 is YENEEA. The CDR3 runs 15 residues. CDR3 coding DNA: TGTGCCAGCAGCCTGTTAGCGGGGGGCTACAATGAGCAGTTCTTC. Its translation is CASSLLAGGYNEQFF.

This chain connects TRBV28 to TRBJ2-7, with D maybe TRBD2 (5 bases). The germline V gene encodes CDR1 MDHEN and CDR2 SYDVKM. The V and J ends lost 4 bases and 6 bases respectively, with 13 bases between them. The CDR3 length is 13 residues. The CDR3 sequence is CASSYPVGSEQYF. CDR3 coding DNA: TGTGCCAGCAGTTACCCGGTTGGGAGCGAGCAGTACTTC.

A word on this clone: The same CDR3 is also encoded by other DNA sequences in this sample. The V and J genes are TRBV10-1 and TRBJ1-2, with a tentative D call TRBD1 (5 bases). The V and J ends lost 4 bases and 2 bases respectively, with 8 bases between them. The V gene's germline CDR1 is WNHNN and CDR2 SYGVQD (reference sequence). CDR3 size: 13 residues. CDR3 amino acids: CASSAGLNYGYTF. The CDR3 DNA is TGCGCCAGCAGTGCGGGGCTGAACTATGGCTACACCTTC.

V and J are TRBV5-4 and TRBJ1-1; tentative D call: TRBD1 (6 bases). This CDR3 region has 15 residues. The V gene's germline CDR1 is SGHNT and CDR2 YYREEE (reference sequence). The V end was cut by 2 bases, the J end by 5 bases, with 16 bases between. The DNA of the CDR3 is TGTGCCAGCAGCTTCCGGACGAGGGGGGATACTGAAGCTTTCTTT. It is translated as CASSFRTRGDTEAFF. Full variable domain (remainder filled in from reference TRBV5-4 and TRBJ1-1): ETGVTQSPTHLIKTRGQQVTLRCSSQSGHNTVSWYQQALGQGPQFIFQYYREEENGRGNFPPRFSGLQFPNYSSELNVNALELDDSALYLCASSFRTRGDTEAFFGQGTRLTVV.

V and J are TRBV19 and TRBJ2-5, with 12 bases identical to TRBD1. CDR3 length: 14 amino acids. From germline, CDR1 is LNHDA and CDR2 SQIVND (reference sequence). J was trimmed by 5 bases and V by 6 bases; bases with no gene match: 4. CDR3 nucleotide sequence: TGTGCCAGTAGGGGACAGGGGGCGCATGAGACCCAGTACTTC. This translates into CASRGQGAHETQYF.

This chain joins TRBV2 and TRBJ1-5, with D perhaps matching TRBD1 (6 bases). CDR3 length: 13 amino acids. Trimming removed 5 bases at V and 8 bases at J, with 13 bases between. The germline V gene has CDR1 SNHLY and CDR2 FYNNEI. CDR3 bases: TGTGCCAGCAGTCCAAGGGGGGGGAAGCCCCAGCATTTT. Translation gives CASSPRGGKPQHF. The full variable domain, completed using reference TRBV2 and TRBJ1-5, is EPEVTQTPSHQVTQMGQEVILRCVPISNHLYFYWYRQILGQKVEFLVSFYNNEISEKSEIFDDQFSVERPDGSNFTLKIRSTKLEDSAMYFCASSPRGGKPQHFGDGTRLSIL.

This clone was seen once. The genes are TRBV2 and TRBJ2-5, with D perhaps TRBD1 (5 bases). CDR1 SNHLY and CDR2 FYNNEI come from the germline V gene. Trimming stripped 6 bases from V and 2 bases from J, with 13 bases between. CDR3 length: 14 amino acids. The CDR3, as DNA: TGTGCCAGCAGCCAGTTACAGGAGCAAGAGACCCAGTACTTC. Its translation: CASSQLQEQETQYF.

This chain links TRBV7-2 with TRBJ2-3; 9 nucleotides agree with TRBD2. Trimming took 3 bases from V and 3 from J; bases not matched to a gene: 7. Germline values: CDR1 SGHTA, CDR2 FQGNSA. This CDR3 has 16 residues. The CDR3 here is CASSLVAGDGTDTQYF. CDR3 nucleotide sequence: TGTGCCAGCAGCTTGGTAGCGGGAGATGGGACAGATACGCAGTATTTT.

The chain links TRBV28 to TRBJ2-7; 10 bases fit TRBD1. CDR1 is MDHEN and CDR2 is SYDVKM in the germline V gene. The CDR3 covers 16 residues. After removal of 2 bases from V and 4 bases from J, the junction contained 8 bases not matched to a gene. This CDR3 is CASSLLRTGGVYEQYF. In DNA form, the CDR3 reads TGTGCCAGCAGTTTACTAAGGACAGGGGGGGTTTACGAGCAGTACTTC.

The J gene is TRBJ1-2, the V gene TRBV14; no reliable D call. Germline CDR1 is SGHDN and CDR2 is FVKESK. The CDR3 runs 14 residues. V lost 1 base to trimming and J lost 5 bases, with 11 bases between them. The CDR3 coding sequence is TGTGCCAGCAGCCAAGGCTGGGGATTATATGGCTACACCTTC. Its translation: CASSQGWGLYGYTF.

J is TRBJ2-6 and V is TRBV7-9; D assignment may be TRBD1 or TRBD2 (5 bases each). From germline, CDR1 is SEHNR and CDR2 FQNEAQ (reference sequence). The CDR3 contains 16 residues. Between the trimmed V and J ends, which lost 8 bases and 0 bases, there was a span of 14 bases. CDR3 DNA sequence: TGTGCCAGCGGGCCCCGGGGCCTCTCTGGGGCCAACGTCCTGACTTTC. Residues: CASGPRGLSGANVLTF.

The chain joins TRBV5-1 to TRBJ1-1, with D possibly being TRBD1 (5 bases). Trimming took 4 bases from V and 1 from J, leaving 11 bases between them. This CDR3 is 14 amino acids long. Germline V gives CDR1 SGHRS, CDR2 YFSETQ. The CDR3: CASSVQVPNTEAFF. CDR3 nucleotides: TGCGCCAGCAGCGTACAGGTGCCGAACACTGAAGCTTTCTTT. Supplemented by reference TRBV5-1 and TRBJ1-1, the full variable domain reads KAGVTQTPRYLIKTRGQQVTLSCSPISGHRSVSWYQQTPGQGLQFLFEYFSETQRNKGNFPGRFSGRQFSNSRSEMNVSTLELGDSALYLCASSVQVPNTEAFFGQGTRLTVV.

The rearrangement uses TRBV19 and TRBJ1-1; a weak D match, TRBD1 (6 bases). This CDR3 has 19 amino acids. In germline, CDR1 is LNHDA, CDR2 SQIVND (reference sequence). V gave up 5 bases and J gave up 0 bases, with 25 bases separating them. The CDR3 nucleotides read TGTGCCAGTAGTCCTCGGGGGCTGGGGCAGGGAGCAATGAACACTGAAGCTTTCTTT. Translated, it gives CASSPRGLGQGAMNTEAFF. The complete variable domain, with remaining parts taken from reference TRBV19 and TRBJ1-1, reads DGGITQSPKYLFRKEGQNVTLSCEQNLNHDAMYWYRQDPGQGLRLIYYSQIVNDFQKGDIAEGYSVSREKKESFPLTVTSAQKNPTAFYLCASSPRGLGQGAMNTEAFFGQGTRLTVV.

The chain combines TRBV6-5 with TRBJ2-3; a possible D gene is TRBD2 (7 bases). This CDR3 comprises 15 residues. Germline V gene sequence: CDR1 MNHEY, CDR2 SVGAGI. Trimming shortened V by 2 bases and J by 6 bases, and 15 bases separated the two germline ends. CDR3 nucleotide sequence: TGTGCCAGCAGTTACGAGGGGGGGAGCGGGGATACGCAGTATTTT. This codes for CASSYEGGSGDTQYF.

The V and J genes are TRBV7-3 and TRBJ2-6; 9 nucleotides align to TRBD1. CDR3 length: 16 residues. Looked up from germline, CDR1 is SGHTA and CDR2 is FQGTGA. The trim removed 3 bases at V and 4 bases at J, leaving 4 bases unmatched. The CDR3: CASSFTGGAGANVLTF. The CDR3 DNA reads as TGTGCCAGCAGCTTTACAGGGGGCGCGGGGGCCAACGTCCTGACTTTC.

This clone has only one observation. This rearrangement joins TRBV7-9 to TRBJ2-3, with D uncertain. In germline, CDR1 is SEHNR, CDR2 FQNEAQ (reference sequence). This CDR3 has 12 residues. Trimming stripped 2 bases from V and 6 bases from J, with 6 bases between. The CDR3 nucleotides read TGTGCCAGCAGCTTATGGTCCGATACGCAGTATTTT. Protein product: CASSLWSDTQYF.

The V gene is TRBV5-1, the J gene TRBJ2-5; D gene uncertain. The CDR3 loop spans 13 amino acids. CDR1 is SGHRS, CDR2 YFSETQ, per germline. V lost 7 bases, J lost 1 base, and 11 bases lay in between. CDR3 DNA sequence: TGCGCCAGCGGACGGAGCTTCCAAGAGACCCAGTACTTC. Its translation is CASGRSFQETQYF.

This clone has a single count. The chain combines TRBV9 with TRBJ2-3, with 7 bases aligning to TRBD2. The CDR3 consists of 16 residues. Per germline, CDR1 SGDLS and CDR2 YYNGEE. J was trimmed by 3 bases and V by 3 bases; bases with no gene match: 10. CDR3 sequence reads: CASSATEGGPTDTQYF. The CDR3, as DNA: TGTGCCAGCAGCGCTACTGAGGGAGGGCCGACAGATACGCAGTATTTT.

As to this clone: One junction end does not reproduce the germline sequence, and a read error may be involved. This rearrangement joins TRBV6-1 to TRBJ2-4; the match to TRBD1 covers 7 bases. The length of the CDR3 is 13 residues. Germline lookup yields CDR1 MNHNS and CDR2 SASEGT. CDR3 protein: CASSEGAGGPSHF. The CDR3, as DNA: TGTGCCAGCAGTGAAGGGGCAGGGGGACCTAGCCACTTC.

Note on this clone: In the same sample, other DNA sequences code for this CDR3. The chain joins TRBV6-6 to TRBJ2-1; D unresolved. The CDR3 runs 12 residues. The germline V gene has CDR1 MNHNY and CDR2 SVGAGI (reference sequence). V was pared by 6 bases and J by 6 bases, with 9 bases between. The CDR3 sequence is CASSASGNEQFF. CDR3 DNA sequence: TGTGCCAGCAGCGCCTCGGGCAATGAGCAGTTCTTC.

The gene calls are TRBV5-1 and TRBJ1-4; TRBD1 is a possible D gene (5 bases). CDR1 is SGHRS, CDR2 YFSETQ, per germline. The CDR3 length is 14 residues. V was cut by 0 bases and J by 6 bases, with 9 bases left in between. The CDR3 protein is CASSLAATDEKLFF. DNA of the CDR3: TGCGCCAGCAGCTTGGCCGCGACAGATGAAAAACTGTTTTTT.

The V call is TRBV5-8, the J call TRBJ2-3; D is ambiguous. The CDR3 length is 11 residues. Deletions cut 0 bases from V and 8 bases from J, with 4 bases between. Germline V gives CDR1 SGHTS, CDR2 YDEGEE. The CDR3 reads CASSLVGTQYF. The CDR3 coding sequence is TGTGCCAGCAGCTTGGTGGGTACGCAGTATTTT.

J is TRBJ1-5 and V is TRBV30, with 7 bases fitting TRBD1. The CDR3 contains 16 residues. V shed 1 base and J 7 bases; nucleotides not matched to a gene: 13. The germline CDR1 and CDR2 sequences are GTSNPN and SVGIG (reference sequence). In DNA, the CDR3 is TGTGCCTGGAGTGCCAACTACCCAGGGGGAGGCCAGCCCCAGCATTTT. This gives the protein CAWSANYPGGGQPQHF.

The chain uses TRBV28 and TRBJ1-5; 7 positions match TRBD1. The CDR3 totals 18 residues. V dropped 5 bases and J dropped 0; count of bases not matched to a gene: 13. Germline-derived CDR1 and CDR2 are MDHEN and SYDVKM. Here the CDR3 DNA reads TGTGCCAGCAGTCCGATCTCCTTCGGGACAGTTAGCAATCAGCCCCAGCATTTT. Protein product: CASSPISFGTVSNQPQHF. Using reference TRBV28 and TRBJ1-5 for the parts outside the CDR3, the full variable domain is DVKVTQSSRYLVKRTGEKVFLECVQDMDHENMFWYRQDPGLGLRLIYFSYDVKMKEKGDIPEGYSVSREKKERFSLILESASTNQTSMYLCASSPISFGTVSNQPQHFGDGTRLSIL.

The chain employs TRBV9 and TRBJ1-1; D unclear. The CDR3 spans 15 residues. V was shortened by 4 bases and J by 0 bases, with 13 bases between the two germline ends. Germline V gives CDR1 SGDLS, CDR2 YYNGEE. CDR3 loop: CASSPGSNLNTEAFF. CDR3 in DNA: TGTGCCAGCAGCCCAGGATCCAATCTGAACACTGAAGCTTTCTTT.

The chain is built from TRBV28 and TRBJ2-3, with 8 bases matching TRBD2. Germline V gene data show CDR1 as MDHEN and CDR2 as SYDVKM. This CDR3 region has 18 residues. Trimming at V came to 5 bases and at J to 3 bases, leaving 16 bases not matched to a gene. The CDR3 is CASSPPAGDPARTDTQYF. DNA for the CDR3: TGTGCCAGCAGTCCACCAGCGGGAGATCCGGCACGGACAGATACGCAGTATTTT.

This chain connects TRBV28 to TRBJ1-2; D possibly corresponds to TRBD1 (5 bases). With 3 bases removed from V and 8 bases from J, the gap between germline ends came to 10 bases. This CDR3 spans 12 amino acids. CDR1 is MDHEN and CDR2 is SYDVKM in the germline V gene. CDR3 residues: CASSFYGDGYTF. The CDR3 coding sequence is TGTGCCAGCAGTTTTTACGGGGACGGCTACACCTTC.

V gene TRBV7-2 combines with J gene TRBJ1-6; D uncertain. The CDR3 extends over 16 amino acids. Germline V CDR1 and CDR2: SGHTA, FQGNSA. V dropped 6 bases and J dropped 6 bases, with 18 bases sitting between them. CDR3: CASSSTRIEVNSPLHF. CDR3 nucleotides: TGTGCCAGCAGTTCAACGAGGATCGAAGTTAATTCACCCCTCCACTTT.